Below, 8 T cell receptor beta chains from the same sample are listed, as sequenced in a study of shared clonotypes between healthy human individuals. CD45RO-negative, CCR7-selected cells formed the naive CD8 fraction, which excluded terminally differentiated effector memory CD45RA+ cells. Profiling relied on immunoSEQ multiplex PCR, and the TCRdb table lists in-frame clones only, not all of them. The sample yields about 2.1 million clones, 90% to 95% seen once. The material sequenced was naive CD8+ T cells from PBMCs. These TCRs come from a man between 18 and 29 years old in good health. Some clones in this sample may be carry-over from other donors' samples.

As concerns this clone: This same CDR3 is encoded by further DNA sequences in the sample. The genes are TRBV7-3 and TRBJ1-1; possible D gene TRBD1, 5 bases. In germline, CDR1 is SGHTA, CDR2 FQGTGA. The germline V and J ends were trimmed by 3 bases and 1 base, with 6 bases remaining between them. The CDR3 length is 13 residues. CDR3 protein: CASSFTGNTEAFF. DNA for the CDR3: TGTGCCAGCAGCTTTACAGGGAACACTGAAGCTTTCTTT. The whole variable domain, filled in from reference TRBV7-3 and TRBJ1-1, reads GAGVSQTPSNKVTEKGKYVELRCDPISGHTALYWYRQSLGQGPEFLIYFQGTGAADDSGLPNDRFFAVRPEGSVSTLKIQRTERGDSAVYLCASSFTGNTEAFFGQGTRLTVV.

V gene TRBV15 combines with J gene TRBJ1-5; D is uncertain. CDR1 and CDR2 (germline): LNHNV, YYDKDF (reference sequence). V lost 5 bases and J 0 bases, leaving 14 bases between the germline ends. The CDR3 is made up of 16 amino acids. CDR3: CATSVGRGRSNQPQHF. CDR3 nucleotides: TGTGCCACCAGCGTGGGGAGAGGGCGTAGCAATCAGCCCCAGCATTTT.

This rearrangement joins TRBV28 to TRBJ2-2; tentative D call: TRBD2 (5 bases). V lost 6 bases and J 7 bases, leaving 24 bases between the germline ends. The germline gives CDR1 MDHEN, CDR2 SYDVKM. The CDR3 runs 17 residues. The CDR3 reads CASSSEIVTKSGGELFF. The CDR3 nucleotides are TGTGCCAGCAGCTCGGAAATCGTGACCAAAAGCGGCGGGGAGCTGTTTTTT.

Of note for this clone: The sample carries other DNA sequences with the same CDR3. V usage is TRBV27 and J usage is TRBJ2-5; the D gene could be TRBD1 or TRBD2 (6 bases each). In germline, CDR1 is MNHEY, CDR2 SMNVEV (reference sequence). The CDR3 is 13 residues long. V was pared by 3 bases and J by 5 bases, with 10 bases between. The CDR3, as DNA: TGTGCCAGCAGTTTCGGGGGCCAGGAGACCCAGTACTTC. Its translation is CASSFGGQETQYF.

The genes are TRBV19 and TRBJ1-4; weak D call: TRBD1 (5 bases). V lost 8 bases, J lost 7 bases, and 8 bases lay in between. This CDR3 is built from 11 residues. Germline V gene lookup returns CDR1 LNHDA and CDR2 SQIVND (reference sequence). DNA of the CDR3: TGTGCCAGTCGGGACGGTGAAAAACTGTTTTTT. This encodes CASRDGEKLFF.

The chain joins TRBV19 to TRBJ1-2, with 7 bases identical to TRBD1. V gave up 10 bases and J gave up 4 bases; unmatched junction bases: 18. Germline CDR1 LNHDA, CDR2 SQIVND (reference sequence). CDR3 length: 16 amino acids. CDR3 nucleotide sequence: TGTGCCACCCCCGGACAGGTAAAGGTTTATAGCTATGGCTACACCTTC. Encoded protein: CATPGQVKVYSYGYTF.

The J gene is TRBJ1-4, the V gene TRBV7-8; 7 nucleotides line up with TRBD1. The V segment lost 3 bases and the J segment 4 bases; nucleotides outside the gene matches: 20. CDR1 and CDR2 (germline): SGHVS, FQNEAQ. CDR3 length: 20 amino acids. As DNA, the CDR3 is TGTGCCAGCAGCTTTCGAGGCCTAACACAGGGGACGTCGATTAATGAAAAACTGTTTTTT. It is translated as CASSFRGLTQGTSINEKLFF.

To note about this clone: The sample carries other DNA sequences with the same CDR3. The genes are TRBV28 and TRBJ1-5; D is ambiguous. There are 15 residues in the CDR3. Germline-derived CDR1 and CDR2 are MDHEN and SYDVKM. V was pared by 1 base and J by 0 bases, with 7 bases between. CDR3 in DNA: TGTGCCAGCAGTTTATTGGAATATAGCAATCAGCCCCAGCATTTT. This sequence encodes CASSLLEYSNQPQHF.